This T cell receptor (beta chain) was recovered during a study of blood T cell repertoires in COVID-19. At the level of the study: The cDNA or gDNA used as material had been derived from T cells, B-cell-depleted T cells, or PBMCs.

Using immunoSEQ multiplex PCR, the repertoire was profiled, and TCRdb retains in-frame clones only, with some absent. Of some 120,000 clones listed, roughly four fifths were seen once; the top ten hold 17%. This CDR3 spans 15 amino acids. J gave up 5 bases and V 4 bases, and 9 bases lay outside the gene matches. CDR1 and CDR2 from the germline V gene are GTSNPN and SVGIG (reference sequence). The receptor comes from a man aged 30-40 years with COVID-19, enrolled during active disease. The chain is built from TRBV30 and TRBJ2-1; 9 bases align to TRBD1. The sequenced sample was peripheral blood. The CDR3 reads CAWTAGTGINNEQFF. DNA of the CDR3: TGTGCCTGGACCGCCGGGACAGGGATAAACAATGAGCAGTTCTTC.